This T cell receptor beta chain was identified during a study of cytomegalovirus exposure and HLA in healthy donors. Vbeta (60) and Jbeta (13) primers were used in the PCR. TCRdb's table, derived via immunoSEQ multiplex PCR, lists solely in-frame clones and lacks some. The data show some 130,000 clones, more than 70% seen once. Trimming took off 5 bases at V and 8 bases at J, with 18 bases between the two ends. The CDR3 extends over 14 amino acids. Germline V CDR1 and CDR2: MDHEN, SYDVKM. The TCR originated in a young man in good health and CMV-seronegative. The chain uses TRBV28 and TRBJ1-1; TRBD1 is a possible D gene (6 bases). Sequencing was carried out using PBMCs. The CDR3 reads CASSTTGGRGEAFF. In DNA, the CDR3 is TGTGCCAGCAGTACCACCGGCGGCAGGGGAGAAGCTTTCTTT.